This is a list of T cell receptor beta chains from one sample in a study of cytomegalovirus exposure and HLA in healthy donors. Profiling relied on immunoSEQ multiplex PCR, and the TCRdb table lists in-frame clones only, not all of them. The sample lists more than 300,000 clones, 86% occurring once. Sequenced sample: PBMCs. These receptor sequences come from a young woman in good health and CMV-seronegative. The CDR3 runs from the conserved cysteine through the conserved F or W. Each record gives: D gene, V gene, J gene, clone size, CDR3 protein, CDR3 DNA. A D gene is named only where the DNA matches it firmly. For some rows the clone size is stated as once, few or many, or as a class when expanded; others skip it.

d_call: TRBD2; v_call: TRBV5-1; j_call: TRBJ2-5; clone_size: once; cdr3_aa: CASSSGGGEETQYF; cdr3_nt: TGCGCCAGCAGCTCCGGCGGGGGGGAAGAGACCCAGTACTTC
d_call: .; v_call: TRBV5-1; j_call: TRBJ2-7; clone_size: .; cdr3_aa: CASSGGGLTYEQYF; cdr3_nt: TGCGCCAGCAGCGGAGGGGGCCTTACCTACGAGCAGTACTTC
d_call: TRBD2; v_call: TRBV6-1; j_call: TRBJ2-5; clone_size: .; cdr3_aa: CASSEWDRTSGAQETQYF; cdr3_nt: TGTGCCAGCAGTGAATGGGATCGTACTAGCGGGGCACAAGAGACCCAGTACTTC
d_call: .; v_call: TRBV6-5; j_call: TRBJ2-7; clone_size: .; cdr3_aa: CASSGGGAFSYEQYF; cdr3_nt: TGTGCCAGCAGTGGCGGTGGGGCGTTCTCCTACGAGCAGTACTTC
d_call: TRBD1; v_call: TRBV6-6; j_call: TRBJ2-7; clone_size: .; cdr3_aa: CASSRPGQGFYEQYF; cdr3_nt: TGTGCCAGCAGCCGCCCGGGACAGGGTTTCTACGAGCAGTACTTC
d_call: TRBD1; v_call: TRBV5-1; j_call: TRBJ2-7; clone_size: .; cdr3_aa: CASSAGTGGSYEQYF; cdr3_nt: TGCGCCAGCAGCGCGGGGACAGGGGGTTCCTACGAGCAGTACTTC
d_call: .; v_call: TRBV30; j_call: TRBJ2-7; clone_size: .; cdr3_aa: CAWSVRRGPYEQYF; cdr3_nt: TGTGCCTGGAGTGTACGCAGGGGCCCCTACGAGCAGTACTTC
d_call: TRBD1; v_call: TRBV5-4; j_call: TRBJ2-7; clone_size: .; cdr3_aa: CASSPGQGAYEQYF; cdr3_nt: TGTGCCAGCAGCCCAGGACAGGGGGCATACGAGCAGTACTTC
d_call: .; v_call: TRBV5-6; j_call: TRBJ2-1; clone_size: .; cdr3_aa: CASSLAGSAEFF; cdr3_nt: TGTGCCAGCAGCTTGGCGGGTAGCGCGGAGTTCTTC
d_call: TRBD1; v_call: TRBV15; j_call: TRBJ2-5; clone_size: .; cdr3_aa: CATSRGGQTQETQYF; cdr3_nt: TGTGCCACCAGCAGAGGGGGACAGACCCAAGAGACCCAGTACTTC
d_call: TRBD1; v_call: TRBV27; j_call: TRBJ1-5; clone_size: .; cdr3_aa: CASSPPSRQGMSNQPQHF; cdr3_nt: TGTGCCAGCAGTCCCCCCTCAAGACAGGGGATGAGCAATCAGCCCCAGCATTTT
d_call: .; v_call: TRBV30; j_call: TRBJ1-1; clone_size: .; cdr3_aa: CAWSVRWSAGIARMNTEAFF; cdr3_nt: TGTGCCTGGAGTGTTCGTTGGAGTGCGGGGATTGCAAGAATGAACACTGAAGCTTTCTTT
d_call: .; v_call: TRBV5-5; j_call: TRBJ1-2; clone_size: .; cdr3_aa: CASRGAGQNYGYTF; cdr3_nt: TGTGCCAGCAGGGGGGCAGGCCAGAACTATGGCTACACCTTC
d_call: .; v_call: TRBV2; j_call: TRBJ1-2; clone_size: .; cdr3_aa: CASSESQGRRKGYGYTF; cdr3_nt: TGTGCCAGCAGTGAATCCCAGGGCAGAAGAAAAGGCTATGGCTACACCTTC
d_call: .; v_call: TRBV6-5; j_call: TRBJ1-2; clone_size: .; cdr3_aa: CASSYFPGPLVF; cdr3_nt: TGTGCCAGCAGTTACTTTCCAGGGCCTCTCGTCTTC
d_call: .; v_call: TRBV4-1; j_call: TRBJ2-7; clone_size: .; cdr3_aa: CASSQDPRTSYEQYF; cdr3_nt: TGCGCCAGCAGCCAAGATCCTCGGACTTCCTACGAGCAGTACTTC
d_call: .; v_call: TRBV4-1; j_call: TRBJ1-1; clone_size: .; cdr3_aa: CASSQGQGAMNTEAFF; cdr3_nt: TGCGCCAGCAGTCAGGGGCAGGGCGCTATGAACACTGAAGCTTTCTTT
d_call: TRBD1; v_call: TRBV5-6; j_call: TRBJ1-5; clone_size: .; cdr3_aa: CASSLVHTGVSNQPQHF; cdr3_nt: TGTGCCAGCAGCTTGGTTCATACAGGGGTAAGCAATCAGCCCCAGCATTTT
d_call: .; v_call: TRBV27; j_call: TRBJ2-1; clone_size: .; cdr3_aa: CASSLNENEQFF; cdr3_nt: TGTGCCAGCAGTTTAAATGAGAATGAGCAGTTCTTC
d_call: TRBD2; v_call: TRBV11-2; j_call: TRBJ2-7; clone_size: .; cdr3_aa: CASSFGLAEMTKDEQYF; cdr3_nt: TGTGCCAGCAGCTTCGGACTAGCGGAAATGACTAAGGACGAGCAGTACTTC
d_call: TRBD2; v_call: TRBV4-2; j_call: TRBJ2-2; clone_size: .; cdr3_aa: CASSQSGSQDGELFF; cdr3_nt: TGTGCCAGCAGCCAAAGCGGGAGTCAGGACGGGGAGCTGTTTTTT
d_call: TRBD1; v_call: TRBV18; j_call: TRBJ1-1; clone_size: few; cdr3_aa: CASSPRTGTNTEAFF; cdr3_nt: TGTGCCAGCTCACCACGGACAGGAACGAACACTGAAGCTTTCTTT
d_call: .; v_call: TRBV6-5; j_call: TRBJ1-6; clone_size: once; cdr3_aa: CASSYRYRANSPLHF; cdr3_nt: TGTGCCAGCAGTTATCGTTACAGGGCGAATTCACCCCTCCACTTT
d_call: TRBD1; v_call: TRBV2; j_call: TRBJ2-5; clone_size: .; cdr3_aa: CASKNRDRGQETQYF; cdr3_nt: TGTGCCAGCAAAAACCGGGACAGGGGGCAAGAGACCCAGTACTTC
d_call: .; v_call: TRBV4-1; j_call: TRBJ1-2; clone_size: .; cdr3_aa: CASSQSGEAYGYTF; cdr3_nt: TGCGCCAGCAGCCAATCAGGGGAAGCATATGGCTACACCTTC
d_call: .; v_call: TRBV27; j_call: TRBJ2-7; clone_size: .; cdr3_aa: CASSPTDPYEQYF; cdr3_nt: TGTGCCAGCAGTCCGACAGACCCCTACGAGCAGTACTTC
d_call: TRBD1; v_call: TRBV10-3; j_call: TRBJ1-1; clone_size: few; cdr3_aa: CAIKRQGDRTEAFF; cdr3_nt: TGTGCCATCAAGAGACAGGGAGATCGCACTGAAGCTTTCTTT
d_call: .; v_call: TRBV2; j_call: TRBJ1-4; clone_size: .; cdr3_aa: CAAQGLSREKLFF; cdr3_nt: TGTGCAGCTCAGGGGCTGTCAAGAGAAAAACTGTTTTTT
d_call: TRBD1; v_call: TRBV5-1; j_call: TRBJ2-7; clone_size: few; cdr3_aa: CASSFGGGQAEQYF; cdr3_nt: TGCGCCAGCAGCTTCGGCGGAGGACAGGCAGAGCAGTACTTC
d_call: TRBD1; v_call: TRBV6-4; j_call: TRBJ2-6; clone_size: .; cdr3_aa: CASSDNTGGISGANVLTF; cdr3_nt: TGTGCCAGCAGTGACAACACAGGGGGCATATCTGGGGCCAACGTCCTGACTTTC
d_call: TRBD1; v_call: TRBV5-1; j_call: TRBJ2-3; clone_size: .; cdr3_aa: CASSLDRERDTQYF; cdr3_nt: TGCGCCAGCAGCCTAGACAGGGAGCGAGATACGCAGTATTTT
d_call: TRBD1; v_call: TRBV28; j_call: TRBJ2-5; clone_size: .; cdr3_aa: CASSFRTGDYQETQYF; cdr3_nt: TGTGCCAGCAGTTTTCGGACAGGGGACTACCAAGAGACCCAGTACTTC
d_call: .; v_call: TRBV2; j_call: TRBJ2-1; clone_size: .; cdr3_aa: CASSDGGSYNEQFF; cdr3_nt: TGTGCCAGCAGTGACGGCGGGTCCTACAATGAGCAGTTCTTC
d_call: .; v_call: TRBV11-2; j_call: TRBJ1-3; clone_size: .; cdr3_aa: CASRLNGGTGNTIYF; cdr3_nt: TGTGCCAGCAGGCTGAACGGGGGTACAGGAAACACCATATATTTT
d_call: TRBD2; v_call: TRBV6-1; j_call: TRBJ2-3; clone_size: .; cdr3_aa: CASSEGLAGDGDTQYF; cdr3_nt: TGTGCCAGCAGTGAAGGGTTAGCGGGAGACGGGGATACGCAGTATTTT
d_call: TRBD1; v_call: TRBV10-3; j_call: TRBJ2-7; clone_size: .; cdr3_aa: CAIGDRADSHEQYF; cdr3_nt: TGTGCCATCGGGGACAGGGCAGATTCCCACGAGCAGTACTTC
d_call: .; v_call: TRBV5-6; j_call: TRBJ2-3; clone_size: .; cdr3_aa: CASSLRGGTDTQYF; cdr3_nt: TGTGCCAGCAGCTTGCGTGGAGGAACAGATACGCAGTATTTT
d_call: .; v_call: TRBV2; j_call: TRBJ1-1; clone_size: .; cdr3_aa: CASSEEGSTEAFF; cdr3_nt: TGTGCCAGCAGTGAGGAGGGGAGTACTGAAGCTTTCTTT
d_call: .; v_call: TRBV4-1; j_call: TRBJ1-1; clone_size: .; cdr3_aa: CASSHLKTGANTEAFF; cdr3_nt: TGCGCCAGCAGCCATTTAAAGACAGGCGCGAACACTGAAGCTTTCTTT
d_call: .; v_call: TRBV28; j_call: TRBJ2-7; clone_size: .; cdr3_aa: CASRSSRVGEQYF; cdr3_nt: TGTGCCTCCAGGTCTTCACGTGTCGGCGAGCAGTACTTC
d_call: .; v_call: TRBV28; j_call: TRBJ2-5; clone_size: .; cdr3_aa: CASKYHPAAKETQYF; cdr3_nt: TGTGCCAGCAAATATCATCCAGCGGCGAAAGAGACCCAGTACTTC
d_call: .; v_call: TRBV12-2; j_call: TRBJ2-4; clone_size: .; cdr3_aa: CASRLGVRLQGNIQYF; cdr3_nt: TGTGCAAGTCGCTTAGGGGTTCGGCTCCAGGGGAACATTCAGTACTTC
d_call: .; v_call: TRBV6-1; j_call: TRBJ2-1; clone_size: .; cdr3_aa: CASSEGSQGYNEQFF; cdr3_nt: TGTGCCAGCAGTGAGGGCAGTCAGGGATACAATGAGCAGTTCTTC
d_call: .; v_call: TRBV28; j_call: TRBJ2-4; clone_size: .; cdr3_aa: CASTRSLAKNIQYF; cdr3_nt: TGTGCCAGCACCCGTTCCCTAGCCAAAAACATTCAGTACTTC
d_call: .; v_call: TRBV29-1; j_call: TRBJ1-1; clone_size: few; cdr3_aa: CSVLSENTEAFF; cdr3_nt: TGCAGCGTTCTTTCAGAGAACACTGAAGCTTTCTTT
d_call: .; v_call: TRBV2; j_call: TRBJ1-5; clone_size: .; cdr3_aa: CASSSTVSTNQPQHF; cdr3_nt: TGTGCCAGCAGTTCGACAGTTTCGACTAATCAGCCCCAGCATTTT
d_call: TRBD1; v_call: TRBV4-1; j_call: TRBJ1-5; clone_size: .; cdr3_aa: CASSQATGGSRPQHF; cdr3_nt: TGCGCCAGCAGCCAAGCGACAGGGGGGTCCCGTCCCCAGCATTTT
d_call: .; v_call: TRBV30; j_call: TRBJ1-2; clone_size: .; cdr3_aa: CAWSNPARRRGRYTF; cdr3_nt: TGTGCCTGGAGTAACCCCGCCAGAAGAAGAGGTCGCTACACCTTC
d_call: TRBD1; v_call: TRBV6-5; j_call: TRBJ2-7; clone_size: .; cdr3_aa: CASRADRGSYEQYF; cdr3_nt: TGTGCCAGCAGGGCGGACAGGGGCTCCTACGAGCAGTACTTC
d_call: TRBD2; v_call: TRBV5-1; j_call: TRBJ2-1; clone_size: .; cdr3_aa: CASRDASGILYNEQFF; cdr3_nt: TGCGCCAGCAGGGACGCTAGCGGGATCTTGTACAATGAGCAGTTCTTC